Below are 8 T cell receptor beta chains sequenced from a single sample in a study of blood T cell repertoires in COVID-19. Sequencing used immunoSEQ multiplex PCR; TCRdb keeps in-frame clones, though not all of them. Of about 190,000 clones listed, more than 75% are singletons. Input material: PBMCs or T cells enriched from blood (not recorded which). These TCRs come from a woman younger than 45 who had recovered from COVID-19.

The chain uses TRBV11-2 and TRBJ2-7; 11 positions match TRBD2. Trimming took 3 bases from V and 6 from J; bases not matched to a gene: 4. Germline CDR1 and CDR2: SGHAT and FQNNGV. The CDR3 has 14 amino acids. The CDR3 bases are TGTGCCAGCAGCTTGGGACTAGCGGCCTCCGAGCAGTACTTC. This translates into CASSLGLAASEQYF.

The V gene is TRBV5-1, the J gene TRBJ2-7, with 11 bases that match TRBD1. This CDR3 is built from 15 residues. V was pared by 4 bases and J by 2 bases, with 5 bases of the junction left unmatched. Per germline, CDR1 SGHRS and CDR2 YFSETQ. CDR3 nucleotides: TGCGCCAGCAGCCCGCGGACAGGGGGCCCCTACGAGCAGTACTTC. Its translation: CASSPRTGGPYEQYF.

The J gene is TRBJ2-7, the V gene TRBV11-2; 14 nucleotides match TRBD2. This CDR3 has 16 residues. Germline CDR1 is SGHAT and CDR2 is FQNNGV. Trimming cost V 5 bases and J 7 bases; bases outside gene matches: 10. The CDR3 nucleotides read TGTGCCAGCAGCGCCCCCGGGACTAGCGGGAGAAAGGAGCAGTACTTC. Residues: CASSAPGTSGRKEQYF.

This clone has just one count. This chain connects TRBV5-4 to TRBJ1-6; maybe TRBD1 (5 bases). The V end lost 4 bases, the J end lost 7 bases, and 21 bases lay between the germline ends. Germline-derived CDR1 and CDR2 are SGHNT and YYREEE (reference sequence). This CDR3 spans 17 amino acids. The CDR3 loop reads CASSTFPTGGDNSPLHF. The CDR3 DNA is TGTGCCAGCAGCACCTTCCCGACGGGAGGGGACAATTCACCCCTCCACTTT.

The chain couples TRBV9 to TRBJ2-7, with D tentatively TRBD2 (5 bases). In germline, CDR1 is SGDLS, CDR2 YYNGEE. CDR3 length equals 16 residues. The V end was cut by 4 bases, the J end by 0 bases, with 17 bases between. CDR3 loop: CASSPRIGESSYEQYF. The CDR3 coding sequence is TGTGCCAGCAGCCCCCGTATCGGGGAGAGCTCCTACGAGCAGTACTTC.

The V call is TRBV28, the J call TRBJ2-5; possibly TRBD2 for D (5 bases). This CDR3 has 16 residues. Trimming took 3 bases from V and 0 from J, leaving 14 bases between them. Germline values: CDR1 MDHEN, CDR2 SYDVKM. The CDR3 reads CASSFGVQEYQETQYF. The CDR3 DNA is TGTGCCAGCAGTTTCGGGGTTCAGGAGTACCAAGAGACCCAGTACTTC.

This clone was counted between two and nine times. The V and J genes are TRBV5-1 and TRBJ2-7, with 14 bases that match TRBD2. The germline V gene has CDR1 SGHRS and CDR2 YFSETQ. Unmatched junction bases numbered 10, after V lost 4 bases and J lost 7 bases. CDR3 size: 16 residues. The CDR3 region is CASSPMTSGRAEEQYF. Written as DNA, the CDR3 is TGCGCCAGCAGCCCGATGACTAGCGGGAGGGCCGAGGAGCAGTACTTC.

This clone was seen just once. The CDR3, as DNA: TGTGCCAACCGGGACTCAAGGGCTGGGGAGCAGTACTTC. Translation gives CANRDSRAGEQYF. This chain joins TRBV2 and TRBJ2-7; possible D gene TRBD2, 6 bases. CDR1 and CDR2 (germline): SNHLY, FYNNEI. There are 13 residues in the CDR3. Trimming stripped 10 bases from V and 7 bases from J, with 20 bases between.